This T cell receptor (beta chain) was identified in a study of blood T cells in healthy people across ages. A sample-barcoded 5' primer and a J-beta primer mix were used in a second PCR of roughly 7 to 11 cycles. MiXCR was run by TCRdb on the 5' RACE reads, yielding one entry per CDR3 protein. The sample holds 700,000 to 850,000 distinct CDR3 sequences, roughly 34% seen once. The TCR sequence derives from a man aged 18 to 30 in good health. Source material: blood.

Written as DNA, the CDR3 is TGTGCCAGCAGCTTACAGGGCGGGGACGAGCAGTACTTC. Its translation is CASSLQGGDEQYF. V and J are TRBV7-3 and TRBJ2-7; weak D call: TRBD2 (6 bases). The CDR3 consists of 13 residues. Germline V CDR1 and CDR2: SGHTA, FQGTGA. V was shortened by 2 bases and J by 5 bases, with 10 bases between the two germline ends.